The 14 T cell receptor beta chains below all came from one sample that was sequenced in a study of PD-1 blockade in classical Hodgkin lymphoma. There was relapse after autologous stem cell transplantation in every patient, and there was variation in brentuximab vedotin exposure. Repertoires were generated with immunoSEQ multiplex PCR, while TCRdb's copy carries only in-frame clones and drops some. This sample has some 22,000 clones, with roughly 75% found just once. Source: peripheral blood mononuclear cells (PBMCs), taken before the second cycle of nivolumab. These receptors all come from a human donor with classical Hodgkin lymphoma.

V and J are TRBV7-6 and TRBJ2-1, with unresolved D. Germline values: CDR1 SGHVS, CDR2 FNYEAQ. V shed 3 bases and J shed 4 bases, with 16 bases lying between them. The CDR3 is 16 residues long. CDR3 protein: CASSFRRQGPYNEQFF. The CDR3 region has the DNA TGTGCCAGCAGCTTCCGTAGACAAGGCCCATACAATGAGCAGTTCTTC.

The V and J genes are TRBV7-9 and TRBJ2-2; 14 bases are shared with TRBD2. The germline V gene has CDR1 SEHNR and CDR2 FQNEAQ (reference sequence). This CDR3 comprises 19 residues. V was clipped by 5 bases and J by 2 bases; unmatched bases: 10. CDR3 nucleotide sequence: TGTGCCAGCAGCCCCCAGCCGGGACTAGCGGGGGCTAACACCGGGGAGCTGTTTTTT. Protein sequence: CASSPQPGLAGANTGELFF.

The DNA for the CDR3 is TGTGCCAGCAGCTTCGATCGATTCAGTTCCCAAGAGACCCAGTACTTC. Encoded protein: CASSFDRFSSQETQYF. The chain combines TRBV11-2 with TRBJ2-5, with D uncertain. This CDR3 is built from 16 residues. Germline CDR1 is SGHAT and CDR2 is FQNNGV. V lost 3 bases and J lost 1, with 15 bases in between.

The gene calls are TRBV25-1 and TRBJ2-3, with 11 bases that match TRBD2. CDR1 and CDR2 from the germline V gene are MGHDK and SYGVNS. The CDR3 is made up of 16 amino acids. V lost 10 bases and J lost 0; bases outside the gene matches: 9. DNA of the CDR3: TGTGCCACCTCCCTAGCGGGAGGATCTAGCACAGATACGCAGTATTTT. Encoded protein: CATSLAGGSSTDTQYF.

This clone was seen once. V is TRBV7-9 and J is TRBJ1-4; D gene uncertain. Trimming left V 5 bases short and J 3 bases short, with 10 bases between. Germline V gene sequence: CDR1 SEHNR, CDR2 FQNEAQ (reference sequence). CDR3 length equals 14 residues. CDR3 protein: CASSPGFSNEKLFF. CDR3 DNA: TGTGCCAGCAGCCCGGGGTTTTCTAATGAAAAACTGTTTTTT.

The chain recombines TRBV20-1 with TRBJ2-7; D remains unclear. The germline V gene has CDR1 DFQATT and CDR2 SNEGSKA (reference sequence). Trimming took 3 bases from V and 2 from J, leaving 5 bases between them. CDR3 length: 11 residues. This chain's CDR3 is CSASDPYEQYF. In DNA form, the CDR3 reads TGCAGTGCTAGCGACCCCTACGAGCAGTACTTC.

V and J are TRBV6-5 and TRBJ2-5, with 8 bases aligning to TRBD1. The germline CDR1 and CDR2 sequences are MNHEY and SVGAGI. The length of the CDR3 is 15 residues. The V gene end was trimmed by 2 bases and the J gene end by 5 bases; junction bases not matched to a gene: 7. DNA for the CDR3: TGTGCCAGCAGTTACACCCTCAGGGGGCGCGAGACCCAGTACTTC. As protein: CASSYTLRGRETQYF.

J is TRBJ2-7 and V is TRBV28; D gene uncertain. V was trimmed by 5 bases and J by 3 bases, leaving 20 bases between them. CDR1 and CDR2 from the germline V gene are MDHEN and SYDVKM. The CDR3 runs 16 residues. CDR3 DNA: TGTGCCAGCAGTCCCCTCAACTATCACGGTGGCTACGAGCAGTACGTC. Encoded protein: CASSPLNYHGGYEQYV.

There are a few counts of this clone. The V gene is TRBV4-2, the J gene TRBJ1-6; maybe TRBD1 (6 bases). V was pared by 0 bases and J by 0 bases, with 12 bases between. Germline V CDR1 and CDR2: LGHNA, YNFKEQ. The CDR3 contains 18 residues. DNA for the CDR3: TGTGCCAGCAGCCAAGATGACAGGCTTAGCTCCTATAATTCACCCCTCCACTTT. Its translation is CASSQDDRLSSYNSPLHF.

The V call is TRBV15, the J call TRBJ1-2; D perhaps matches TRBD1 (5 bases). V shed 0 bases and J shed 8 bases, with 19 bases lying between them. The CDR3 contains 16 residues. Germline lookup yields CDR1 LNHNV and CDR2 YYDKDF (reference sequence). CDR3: CATSRDRGAREKGYTF. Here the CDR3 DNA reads TGTGCCACCAGCAGAGATCGCGGGGCAAGGGAGAAAGGCTACACCTTC.

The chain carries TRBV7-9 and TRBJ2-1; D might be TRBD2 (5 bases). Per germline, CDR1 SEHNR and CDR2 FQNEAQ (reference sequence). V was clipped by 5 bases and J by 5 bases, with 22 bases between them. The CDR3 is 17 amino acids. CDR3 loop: CASSLSNIARGNNEQFF. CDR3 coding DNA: TGTGCCAGCAGCCTCTCCAACATAGCGAGAGGGAACAATGAGCAGTTCTTC.

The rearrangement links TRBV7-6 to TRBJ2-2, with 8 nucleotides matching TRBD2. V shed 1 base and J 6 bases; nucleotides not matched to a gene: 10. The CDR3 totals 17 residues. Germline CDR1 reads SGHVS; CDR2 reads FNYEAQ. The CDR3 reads CASSLEPPGGPAGELFF. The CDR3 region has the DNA TGTGCCAGCAGCTTAGAACCCCCGGGGGGGCCGGCCGGGGAGCTGTTTTTT.

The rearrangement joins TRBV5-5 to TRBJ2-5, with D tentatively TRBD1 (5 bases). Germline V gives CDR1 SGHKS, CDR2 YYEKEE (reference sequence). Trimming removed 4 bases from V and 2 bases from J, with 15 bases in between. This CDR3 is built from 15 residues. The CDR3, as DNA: TGTGCCAGCAGCCCGGACGCGACAGTTCAAGAGACCCAGTACTTC. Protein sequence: CASSPDATVQETQYF.

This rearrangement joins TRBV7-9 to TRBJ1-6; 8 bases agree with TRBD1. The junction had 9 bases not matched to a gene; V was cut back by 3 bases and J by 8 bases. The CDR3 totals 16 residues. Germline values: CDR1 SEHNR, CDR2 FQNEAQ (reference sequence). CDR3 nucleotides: TGTGCCAGCAGCTTGCGGCCGACAGGGGAGCATTCACCCCTCCACTTT. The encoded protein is CASSLRPTGEHSPLHF.